The sequence of this T cell receptor (beta chain) was determined in a study of blood T cell repertoires in COVID-19. Study details: Sources were T cells, B-cell-depleted T cells, or PBMCs; the material itself was cDNA or gDNA.

Trimming took 0 bases from V and 5 from J; bases not matched to a gene: 5. Germline values: CDR1 SQVTM, CDR2 ANQGSEA. The CDR3 has 14 amino acids. How the authors handled the data: By means of reference gene primer amplification, nucleated cell counts were estimated. Assay: immunoSEQ multiplex PCR; the TCRdb copy retains only in-frame clones and omits some. V, J and clone size are those of that table, while D and trimming were read from the DNA. The table has 86,000 or so clones, 90% to 95% seen once. The V gene is TRBV29-1, the J gene TRBJ2-5; 8 nucleotides line up with TRBD1. This TCR derives from a human donor with active COVID-19. The donor label of this sample is uncertain. Material for sequencing was peripheral blood. The CDR3 here is CSVEDGQGWETQYF. In DNA form, the CDR3 reads TGCAGCGTTGAAGACGGACAGGGCTGGGAGACCCAGTACTTC.